Each of the 30 T cell receptor beta chains below was sequenced from the same sample in a study of brain metastases from non-small cell lung cancer. This table comes from immunoSEQ multiplex PCR, and its TCRdb copy is limited to in-frame clones, with some not included. The data hold some 3,000 clones, with around 80% observed a single time. The source material was tissue from a brain metastasis. These TCRs come from a donor at least 40 years old with non-small cell lung cancer.

Judged by abundance, this clone is large. This same CDR3 is encoded by further DNA sequences in the sample. V usage is TRBV3-1 (or the pseudogene TRBV3-2) and J usage is TRBJ2-1; TRBD2 agrees at 9 bases. The junction had 5 bases not matched to a gene; V was cut back by 3 bases and J by 5 bases. Per germline, CDR1 LGHDT and CDR2 YNNKEL (reference sequence). There are 15 residues in the CDR3. In DNA, the CDR3 is TGTGCCAGCAGCCAGGGAGCGGGGGGTAACAATGAGCAGTTCTTC. This sequence encodes CASSQGAGGNNEQFF.

This clone is a singleton in its sample. At one end the junction does not follow the germline gene, possibly because of a read error. Additional DNA sequences in this sample encode the identical CDR3. The chain recombines TRBV9 with TRBJ2-5, with a possible D match to TRBD2 (5 bases). CDR1 is SGDLS and CDR2 is YYNGEE in the germline V gene. The CDR3 is 15 residues long. The CDR3 spells CASSVGPSSRETQYF. In DNA, the CDR3 is TGTGCCAGTAGCGTTGGGCCTAGTAGTAGAGAGACCCAGTACTTC.

The chain couples TRBV5-1 to TRBJ2-5; D is uncertain. Trimming pared 4 bases from V and 1 base from J, leaving 14 bases between. CDR3 size: 15 residues. Germline CDR1 SGHRS, CDR2 YFSETQ. CDR3 residues: CASSPLGTFQETQYF. The CDR3 DNA reads TGCGCCAGCAGCCCCCTAGGCACCTTCCAAGAGACCCAGTACTTC.

This clone was counted once. The chain uses TRBV5-1 and TRBJ2-3, with 12 bases aligning to TRBD2. J gave up 0 bases and V 4 bases, and 6 bases lay outside the gene matches. CDR1 and CDR2 from the germline V gene are SGHRS and YFSETQ. This CDR3 spans 17 amino acids. The CDR3 protein is CASSLGLAGISTDTQYF. CDR3 sequence (DNA): TGCGCCAGCAGCCTCGGACTAGCGGGAATAAGCACAGATACGCAGTATTTT. The entire variable domain, with the rest obtained from reference TRBV5-1 and TRBJ2-3, is as follows: KAGVTQTPRYLIKTRGQQVTLSCSPISGHRSVSWYQQTPGQGLQFLFEYFSETQRNKGNFPGRFSGRQFSNSRSEMNVSTLELGDSALYLCASSLGLAGISTDTQYFGPGTRLTVL.

The chain is built from TRBV7-3 and TRBJ2-7; no firm D call. V was clipped by 1 base and J by 3 bases, with 7 bases between them. Germline CDR1 reads SGHTA; CDR2 reads FQGTGA. The CDR3 loop spans 13 amino acids. The CDR3 protein is CASSLSRDYEQYF. The CDR3 nucleotides read TGTGCCAGCAGCTTAAGTAGGGACTACGAGCAGTACTTC.

The V call is TRBV7-6, the J call TRBJ1-5; possible D gene TRBD1, 5 bases. The CDR3 extends over 19 amino acids. Germline lookup yields CDR1 SGHVS and CDR2 FNYEAQ. Trimming shortened V by 0 bases and J by 4 bases, and 22 bases separated the two germline ends. This chain's CDR3 is CASSLAPPTTGTGNQPQHF. In DNA, the CDR3 is TGTGCCAGCAGCTTAGCCCCTCCAACTACCGGGACGGGGAATCAGCCCCAGCATTTT.

The rearrangement links TRBV10-3 to TRBJ1-5, with 8 bases lining up with TRBD1. Gene TRBJ2-3 matches the end of the DNA better, so the J call may be wrong. CDR3 length: 15 residues. CDR1 and CDR2 (germline): ENHRY, SYGVKD. CDR3 region: CAISESGQGRQPQYF. The DNA for the CDR3 is TGTGCCATCAGTGAGTCAGGACAGGGACGGCAGCCCCAGTATTTT.

There are a few counts of this clone. The chain recombines TRBV7-3 with TRBJ2-2, with 10 bases matching TRBD1. The J segment lost 3 bases and the V segment lost 7 bases, leaving 5 bases of the junction unmatched. The CDR3 consists of 15 residues. Looked up from germline, CDR1 is SGHTA and CDR2 is FQGTGA. The CDR3 loop is CASMPTGGYTGELFF. CDR3 DNA sequence: TGTGCCAGCATGCCGACAGGGGGCTACACCGGGGAGCTGTTTTTT.

The chain links TRBV2 to TRBJ1-2; D perhaps matches TRBD1 (5 bases). The CDR3 has 13 residues. Trimming pared 2 bases from V and 9 bases from J, leaving 13 bases between. Germline loops: CDR1 SNHLY, CDR2 FYNNEI. In DNA, the CDR3 is TGTGCCAGCAGTGAAAGCAGGGCCAACAGCTACACCTTC. Residues: CASSESRANSYTF.

The chain employs TRBV4-2 and TRBJ2-5, with a possible D match to TRBD1 (7 bases). The V gene's germline CDR1 is LGHNA and CDR2 YNFKEQ. This CDR3 is 16 amino acids long. The V gene lost 3 bases and the J gene lost 5 bases, with 19 bases spanning the gap. The CDR3 DNA reads as TGTGCCAGCAGCCAGGGGGGACAGCGGGCCCGGGAGACCCAGTACTTC. Translating it yields CASSQGGQRARETQYF.

This chain uses TRBV5-1 with TRBJ2-2; D not resolved. The V gene lost 1 base and the J gene lost 10 bases, with 5 bases spanning the gap. This CDR3 is built from 11 residues. The V gene's germline CDR1 is SGHRS and CDR2 YFSETQ. CDR3 DNA sequence: TGCGCCAGCAGCTTGATGGAGGAGCTGTTTTTT. Its translation is CASSLMEELFF.

The V gene is TRBV6-2 or TRBV6-3, the J gene TRBJ2-7, with D uncertain. V gave up 2 bases and J gave up 7 bases, with 12 bases separating them. The CDR3 has 13 amino acids. CDR1 and CDR2 (germline): MNHEY, SVGEGT. CDR3 in DNA: TGTGCCAGCAGTTACCCTCCAAGGAGAGAGCAGTACTTC. Amino acids: CASSYPPRREQYF.

This sequence joins TRBV19 and TRBJ2-1; 11 bases are a match to TRBD2. Germline CDR1 reads LNHDA; CDR2 reads SQIVND (reference sequence). J lost 4 bases, V lost 3 bases, and 5 bases had no gene match. The CDR3 length is 16 residues. CDR3 nucleotide sequence: TGTGCCAGTAGTATCGACGGGACTAGCGGATACAATGAGCAGTTCTTC. Its translation is CASSIDGTSGYNEQFF.

A remark on this clone: A read error is possible here, since a much larger clone lies one base away. The chain recombines TRBV2 with TRBJ2-7; 12 bases align to TRBD2. CDR3 length: 15 residues. Germline V gene data show CDR1 as SNHLY and CDR2 as FYNNEI. The CDR3 coding sequence is TGTGTCAGCAGTGAAGACGGACTAGCGGGACGGATGGCGTACTTC. It yields the protein CVSSEDGLAGRMAYF.

V gene TRBV3-1 (or the pseudogene TRBV3-2) combines with J gene TRBJ2-1, with a possible D match to TRBD1 (6 bases). V was trimmed by 2 bases and J by 7 bases, leaving 12 bases between them. Looked up from germline, CDR1 is LGHDT and CDR2 is YNNKEL (reference sequence). This CDR3 spans 14 amino acids. For the CDR3, the DNA is TGTGCCAGCAGCCAACCTGACAGGCTGAATGAGCAGTTCTTC. Encoded protein: CASSQPDRLNEQFF.

The J gene is TRBJ1-5, the V gene TRBV19, with 7 bases identical to TRBD1. CDR1 and CDR2 (germline): LNHDA, SQIVND (reference sequence). V lost 9 bases and J lost 0; bases outside the gene matches: 8. The CDR3 has 15 amino acids. CDR3 loop: CASIQGTYSNQPQHF. CDR3 sequence (DNA): TGTGCCAGCATACAGGGGACCTATAGCAATCAGCCCCAGCATTTT.

Turning to this clone: Within the sample, other DNA sequences also encode this same CDR3. The chain links TRBV5-8 to TRBJ2-6; 8 positions match TRBD1. The V gene's germline CDR1 is SGHTS and CDR2 YDEGEE. V shed 5 bases and J 0 bases; nucleotides not matched to a gene: 13. The CDR3 spans 19 residues. CDR3 DNA: TGTGCCAGCAGGAGTTCTCAGGGGGCAGTTTTCTCTGGGGCCAACGTCCTGACTTTC. Residues: CASRSSQGAVFSGANVLTF.

The rearrangement uses TRBV30 and TRBJ1-5; D ambiguous. Germline lookup yields CDR1 GTSNPN and CDR2 SVGIG (reference sequence). Trimming removed 2 bases at V and 3 bases at J, with 8 bases between. This CDR3 contains 13 residues. CDR3 region: CAWSRNTNQPQHF. In DNA, the CDR3 is TGTGCCTGGAGTCGAAACACCAATCAGCCCCAGCATTTT. The full variable domain, rest sourced from reference TRBV30 and TRBJ1-5, is SQTIHQWPATLVQPVGSPLSLECTVEGTSNPNLYWYRQAAGRGLQLLFYSVGIGQISSEVPQNLSASRPQDRQFILSSKKLLLSDSGFYLCAWSRNTNQPQHFGDGTRLSIL.

This clone was seen just once. The chain links TRBV7-9 to TRBJ1-4, with TRBD1 identical over 10 bases. V lost 3 bases and J lost 7; bases outside the gene matches: 5. From germline, CDR1 is SEHNR and CDR2 FQNEAQ (reference sequence). The CDR3 consists of 15 residues. The CDR3 DNA is TGTGCCAGCAGCTTTGTCGACAGGGGGCCTGAAAAACTGTTTTTT. As protein: CASSFVDRGPEKLFF. Drawing the rest from reference TRBV7-9 and TRBJ1-4, the complete variable domain is DTGVSQNPRHKITKRGQNVTFRCDPISEHNRLYWYRQTLGQGPEFLTYFQNEAQLEKSRLLSDRFSAERPKGSFSTLEIQRTEQGDSAMYLCASSFVDRGPEKLFFGSGTQLSVL.

The chain employs TRBV7-8 and TRBJ2-5, with D hard to call. The CDR3 extends over 13 amino acids. Germline V gives CDR1 SGHVS, CDR2 FQNEAQ. The V end lost 7 bases, the J end lost 2 bases, and 11 bases lay between the germline ends. The DNA of the CDR3 is TGTGCCAGCATCCCTCTCCAGCAAGAGACCCAGTACTTC. Translated: CASIPLQQETQYF.

V gene TRBV4-1 combines with J gene TRBJ1-2; D gene unclear. The ends were cut back, 0 bases at V and 6 bases at J, with 20 bases in the middle. The length of the CDR3 is 17 residues. CDR1 MGHRA and CDR2 YSYEKL come from the germline V gene. The CDR3 nucleotides read TGCGCCAGCAGCCAAGATCTCCAAGGGAGTCGTATTGATGGCTACACCTTC. Residues: CASSQDLQGSRIDGYTF.

This clone was seen just once. This chain uses TRBV2 with TRBJ2-7; 11 nucleotides line up with TRBD2. The CDR3 loop spans 16 amino acids. V shed 6 bases, J shed 0 bases, and the junction held 7 bases outside the gene matches. Germline-derived CDR1 and CDR2 are SNHLY and FYNNEI. CDR3: CASRGPTSGSSYEQYF. In DNA form, the CDR3 reads TGTGCCAGCAGGGGTCCTACTAGCGGGAGCTCCTACGAGCAGTACTTC.

The chain employs TRBV6-5 and TRBJ2-1; 9 bases match TRBD2. The germline V gene has CDR1 MNHEY and CDR2 SVGAGI. The trim removed 4 bases at V and 7 bases at J, leaving 2 bases unmatched. The CDR3 has 13 residues. The CDR3 spells CASSWREGNEQFF. The CDR3 DNA is TGTGCCAGCAGTTGGCGGGAGGGAAATGAGCAGTTCTTC.

Sample share makes this clone large. CDR3 protein: CASSPQGARNEQYF. The CDR3 nucleotides read TGTGCCAGCAGTCCCCAGGGGGCGCGCAACGAGCAGTACTTC. The V and J genes are TRBV28 and TRBJ2-7, with 8 bases fitting TRBD1. Losses at the gene ends were 5 bases for V and 5 bases for J; bases not matched to a gene: 8. Germline CDR1 and CDR2: MDHEN and SYDVKM. The CDR3 has 14 residues.

In this sample, this clone turned up once. V is TRBV5-1 and J is TRBJ1-4; D gene ambiguous. This CDR3 contains 15 residues. V gave up 0 bases and J gave up 2 bases, with 8 bases separating them. The germline V gene has CDR1 SGHRS and CDR2 YFSETQ. The CDR3 sequence: CASSLGTATNEKLFF. The CDR3 nucleotides read TGCGCCAGCAGCTTGGGGACGGCTACTAATGAAAAACTGTTTTTT.

The V and J genes are TRBV7-9 and TRBJ2-4, with 9 bases matching TRBD1. CDR1 and CDR2 (germline): SEHNR, FQNEAQ (reference sequence). The CDR3 has 15 residues. V shed 1 base and J 4 bases; nucleotides not matched to a gene: 2. CDR3 amino acids: CASSLVGTGKNIQYF. The CDR3 DNA reads TGTGCCAGCAGCTTAGTTGGGACAGGGAAAAACATTCAGTACTTC.

This clone was found a few times. The same CDR3 arises from other DNA sequences in this sample as well. The chain links TRBV13 to TRBJ1-1; no reliable D call. Trimming removed 4 bases at V and 8 bases at J, with 8 bases between. Germline V CDR1 and CDR2: PRHDT, FYEKMQ (reference sequence). The CDR3 is 11 amino acids. In DNA, the CDR3 is TGTGCCAGCAGCTACTTGAAGGAAGCTTTCTTT. Translation: CASSYLKEAFF.

The gene calls are TRBV27 and TRBJ2-7, with D hard to call. The CDR3 contains 11 residues. The V gene lost 4 bases and the J gene lost 7 bases, with 8 bases spanning the gap. Per germline, CDR1 MNHEY and CDR2 SMNVEV (reference sequence). The CDR3 bases are TGTGCCAGCAGTTATCTGCGGGAGCAGTACTTC. This codes for CASSYLREQYF.

This clone was counted a single time. V usage is TRBV12-5 and J usage is TRBJ2-3, with D perhaps matching TRBD2 (7 bases). V was clipped by 9 bases and J by 5 bases, with 21 bases between them. Germline CDR1 and CDR2: LGHNT and FRNRAP. CDR3 length equals 15 residues. CDR3 bases: TGTGCTAGCTCGGCGGGGGCACGGGACATAGATACGCAGTATTTT. This translates into CASSAGARDIDTQYF.

Worth noting for this clone: Other DNA sequences in the same sample also yield this CDR3. This chain joins TRBV2 and TRBJ2-6; D is undetermined. CDR3 length: 17 amino acids. Germline values: CDR1 SNHLY, CDR2 FYNNEI. V was cut by 1 base and J by 1 base, with 11 bases left in between. The CDR3 sequence: CASSEDRVGSGANVLTF. The CDR3 region has the DNA TGTGCCAGCAGTGAAGATCGGGTAGGGTCTGGGGCCAACGTCCTGACTTTC.